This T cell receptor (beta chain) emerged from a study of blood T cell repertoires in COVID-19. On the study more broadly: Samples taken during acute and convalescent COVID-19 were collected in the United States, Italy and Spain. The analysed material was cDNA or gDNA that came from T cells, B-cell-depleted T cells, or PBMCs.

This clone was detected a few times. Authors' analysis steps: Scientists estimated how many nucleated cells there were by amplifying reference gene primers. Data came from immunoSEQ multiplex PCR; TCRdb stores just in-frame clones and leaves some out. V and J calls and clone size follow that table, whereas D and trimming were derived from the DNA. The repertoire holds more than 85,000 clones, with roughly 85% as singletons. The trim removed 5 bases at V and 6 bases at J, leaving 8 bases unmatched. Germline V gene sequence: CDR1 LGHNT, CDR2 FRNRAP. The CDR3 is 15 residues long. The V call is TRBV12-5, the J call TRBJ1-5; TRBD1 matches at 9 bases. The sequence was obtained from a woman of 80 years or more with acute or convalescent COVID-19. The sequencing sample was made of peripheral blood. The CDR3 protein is CASGPGTGPGQPQHF. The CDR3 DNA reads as TGTGCTAGTGGTCCCGGGACAGGGCCGGGTCAGCCCCAGCATTTT.